This T cell receptor beta chain emerged from a study of T-cell reconstitution after alpha-beta-depleted transplantation in children. The CDR3 spans 15 residues. V lost 2 bases and J lost 9; bases outside the gene matches: 6. The germline V gene has CDR1 MNHEY and CDR2 SVGAGI. Preparing the TCRbeta library involved the use of unique molecular identifiers. Using its own MiXCR run on the PCR reads, TCRdb lists one record per CDR3 protein. The sample includes 150,000 to 200,000 distinct CDR3 sequences, 13% to 15% of them seen just once. This clonotype was observed at least ten times. The sequence was collected from a human donor who donated a stem cell graft to a child with acute lymphoblastic leukemia. This chain connects TRBV6-5 to TRBJ2-1, with 11 bases lining up with TRBD2. This specimen was PBMCs from the stem cell graft donor, taken from the stem cell graft. In DNA, the CDR3 is TGTGCCAGCAGTTACGATACTAGCGGGAGACCTGAGCAGTTCTTC. This codes for CASSYDTSGRPEQFF.